Listed below are T cell receptor beta chains from one sample, sequenced in a study of shared clonotypes between healthy human individuals. The protocol was immunoSEQ multiplex PCR, while the TCRdb copy is restricted to in-frame clones and leaves out a portion. The sample has about half a million clones, 70% to 80% seen once. The sequenced material came from PBMCs. The receptors were sampled from a woman between 40 and 50 years old in good health. Some clones in this sample may be carry-over from other donors' samples. CDR3s leave out the opening cysteine and the closing phenylalanine or tryptophan.

V | length | CDR3
TRBV6-1 | 14 | ASSESSGSWDNEQF
TRBV27 | 12 | ASSPPGGQSPLH
TRBV28 | 14 | ASSLLDARQIYGYT
TRBV7-9 | 14 | ASSPGLRGITDTQY
TRBV5-1 | 13 | ASGPGGVNTGELF
TRBV11-2 | 13 | ASSFRGTVIHEQY
TRBV11-2 | 17 | ASSLRLAGGSRTYNEQF
TRBV18 | 15 | ASSPPSLALNTGELF
TRBV5-1 | 12 | ASSQDRVDNEQF
TRBV30 | 13 | AWRDQGRVSEKLF
TRBV11-2 | 11 | ASTPRAGEKLF
TRBV25-1 | 13 | ASSAGTGDLDEQF
TRBV5-1 | 13 | ASSMRTGLVYEQY
TRBV28 | 15 | ASSLTGQVFVNTEAF
TRBV27 | 14 | ASSLTGTLSGNTIY
TRBV7-7 | 12 | ASSSGTGVETQY
TRBV6-5 | 12 | ASSYGRSSYEQY
TRBV2 | 14 | ASSEWAGGSVTEAF
TRBV29-1 | 11 | SVAWDSGNTIY
TRBV2 | 13 | ASRELAGVIDTQY
TRBV5-1 | 12 | ASSEGLAGYEQY
TRBV28 | 11 | ASSSPGHNEQF
TRBV5-1 | 11 | ASRGTDLETQY
TRBV28 | 13 | ASSPRGTGKNIQY
TRBV7-2 | 10 | ASSDTGNEQF
TRBV5-8 | 15 | ASSPTFPGQGTGELF
TRBV5-4 | 15 | ASSSDPLGAVGNTIY
TRBV4-1 | 14 | ASSQDQRQGNHEQY
TRBV5-1 | 14 | ASSFLTSGPTYEQY
TRBV7-2 | 14 | ASSQKQGIPTYEQY
TRBV5-1 | 12 | ASSQLGVATEQY
TRBV28 | 8 | ASSSNEQF
TRBV27 | 11 | ASSLGQNYGYT
TRBV28 | 11 | ASSPRLFAEAF
TRBV15 | 11 | ATSRDLGYGYT
TRBV19 | 13 | ASSIDPPRGGMQF
TRBV11-2 | 12 | ASSLDRGASEQF
TRBV29-1 | 11 | SVEARGPVIQY
TRBV29-1 | 17 | SVEDTRTGGGLYQETQY
TRBV27 | 12 | ASSLSLAKNIQY
TRBV5-1 | 11 | ASKGETFYEQY